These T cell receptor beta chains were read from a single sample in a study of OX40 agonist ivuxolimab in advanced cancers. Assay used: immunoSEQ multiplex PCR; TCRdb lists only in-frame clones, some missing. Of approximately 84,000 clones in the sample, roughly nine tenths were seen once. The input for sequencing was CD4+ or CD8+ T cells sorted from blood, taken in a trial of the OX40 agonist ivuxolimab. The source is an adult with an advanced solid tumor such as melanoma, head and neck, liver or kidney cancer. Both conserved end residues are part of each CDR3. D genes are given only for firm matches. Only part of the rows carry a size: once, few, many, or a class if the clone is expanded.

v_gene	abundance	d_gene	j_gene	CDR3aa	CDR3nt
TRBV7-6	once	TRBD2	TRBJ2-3	CASKPGLAGLDTQYF	TGTGCCAGCAAACCGGGACTAGCGGGACTAGATACGCAGTATTTT
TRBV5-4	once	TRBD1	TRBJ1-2	CASSAGRDRGYYGYTF	TGTGCCAGCAGCGCGGGTAGGGACAGGGGGTACTATGGCTACACCTTC
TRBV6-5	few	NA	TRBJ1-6	CASRPPGQFGSPLHF	TGTGCCAGCAGGCCCCCCGGGCAGTTTGGTTCACCCCTCCACTTT
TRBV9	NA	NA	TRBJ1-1	CASSVEEGYTEAFF	TGTGCCAGCAGCGTAGAGGAGGGGTACACTGAAGCTTTCTTT
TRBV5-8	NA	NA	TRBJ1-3	CASSLEEGNTIYF	TGTGCCAGCAGCTTGGAGGAAGGAAACACCATATATTTT
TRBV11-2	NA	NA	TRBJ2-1	CASSLERGSSYNEQFF	TGTGCCAGCAGCCTTGAGAGGGGGAGCTCCTACAATGAGCAGTTCTTC
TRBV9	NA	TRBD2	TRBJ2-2	CASSEKWGDYLGELFF	TGTGCCAGCAGCGAAAAATGGGGGGACTATCTTGGGGAGCTGTTTTTT
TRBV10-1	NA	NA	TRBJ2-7	CASSIRGTCF	TGCGCCAGCAGCATTCGCGGGACGTGCTTC
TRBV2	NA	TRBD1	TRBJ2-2	CASRDRGTRGELFF	TGTGCCAGCAGAGACAGGGGAACCCGCGGGGAGCTGTTTTTT
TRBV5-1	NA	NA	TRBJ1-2	CASSFSGTVGSGYTF	TGCGCCAGCAGCTTTAGCGGGACGGTGGGGTCTGGCTACACCTTC
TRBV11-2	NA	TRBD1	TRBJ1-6	CASSLLVGGRNSPLHF	TGTGCCAGCAGCTTACTTGTAGGGGGCAGGAATTCACCCCTCCACTTT
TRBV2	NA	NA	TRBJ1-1	CASLAYTEAFF	TGTGCCAGCTTAGCGTACACTGAAGCTTTCTTT
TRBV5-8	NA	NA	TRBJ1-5	CASSRDRNQPQHF	TGTGCCAGCAGCCGTGACAGGAATCAGCCCCAGCATTTT
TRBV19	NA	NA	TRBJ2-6	CASSIGRSGANVLTF	TGTGCCAGTAGTATTGGCCGTTCTGGGGCCAACGTCCTGACTTTC
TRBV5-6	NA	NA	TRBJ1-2	CASSLPGSTGYGYTF	TGTGCCAGCAGCTTGCCGGGGAGTACGGGGTATGGCTACACCTTC
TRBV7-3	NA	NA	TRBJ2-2	CASSLFYSTGELFF	TGTGCCAGCAGCTTATTTTACTCAACGGGGGAGCTGTTTTTT